These 25 T cell receptor beta chains were all obtained from the same sample, sequenced in a study of CD8 T cells in Susac syndrome. RNA totalling roughly 0.5 to 1 ug underwent reverse transcription with random hexamers. TCRdb reprocessed the immunoSEQ multiplex PCR reads via MiXCR and lists one record per CDR3 protein. This table holds about 2,000 distinct CDR3 sequences, under 75% found once. Memory subsets were defined for TEMRA sorting by CD27 and CD45RA staining. Sequencing used CD8+ TEMRA cells from PBMCs. Subset of the sample: FACS-sorted terminally differentiated effector memory CD8+ T cells re-expressing CD45RA (CD8+ TEMRA). Receptors were obtained from a human donor with Susac syndrome.

This clonotype was counted once. This sequence may be a read error, since a much larger clone differs from it by one base. The chain couples TRBV19 to TRBJ2-1; a possible D gene is TRBD1 (6 bases). Germline CDR1 and CDR2: LNHDA and SQIVND (reference sequence). The CDR3 spans 13 residues. The DNA of the CDR3 is TGTGCCTGTAGTATTTCATATAGGGGGTGGCAGTTCTTC. Its translation: CACSISYRGWQFF.

With respect to this clonotype: Possible read error: a much larger clone is one base away. The gene calls are TRBV28 and TRBJ2-3, with D perhaps matching TRBD2 (6 bases). The CDR3 is made up of 18 amino acids. CDR1 and CDR2 (germline): MDHEN, SYDVKM. The CDR3 here is CARSFPIVEGPSTDTQYF. The CDR3 bases are TGTGCCCGCAGTTTCCCCATAGTGGAGGGCCCTAGCACAGATACGCAGTATTTT.

The chain has TRBV6-2 or TRBV6-3 and TRBJ1-1; D is unresolved. CDR3 size: 11 residues. The V gene lost 6 bases and the J gene lost 8 bases, with 10 bases spanning the gap. CDR1 is MNHEY and CDR2 is SVGEGT in the germline V gene. CDR3 in amino acids: CASSGSLEAFF. The CDR3 coding sequence is TGTGCCAGCAGCGGAAGTTTAGAAGCTTTCTTT.

CDR3 nucleotides: TGTGCCAGCGCAGTGATGGGAGCTGAAGCTTTCTTT. This sequence encodes CASAVMGAEAFF. V and J are TRBV27 and TRBJ1-1; D is undetermined. Per the germline V gene, CDR1 is MNHEY and CDR2 is SMNVEV (reference sequence). With 8 bases removed from V and 6 bases from J, the gap between germline ends came to 13 bases. The CDR3 covers 12 residues.

The chain is built from TRBV6-2 or TRBV6-3 and TRBJ2-7, with a tentative D call TRBD2 (6 bases). The CDR3 length is 14 residues. The germline gives CDR1 MNHEY, CDR2 SVGEGT. The CDR3 region has the DNA TGTGCCAGCAGTTACTCTAGCGGCTCCTACGAGCAGCACGTC. Translating it yields CASSYSSGSYEQHV.

The chain recombines TRBV4-3 with TRBJ2-1, with D hard to call. V was pared by 10 bases and J by 8 bases, with 21 bases between. The CDR3 is 14 residues long. Germline V gene lookup returns CDR1 LGHNA and CDR2 YSLEER. The chain's CDR3 is CAKTQDGFWDEQFF. In DNA, the CDR3 is TGCGCCAAAACCCAAGATGGGTTTTGGGATGAGCAGTTCTTC.

This chain links TRBV20-1 with TRBJ1-2, with a possible D match to TRBD1 (6 bases). The V end was cut by 0 bases, the J end by 5 bases, with 19 bases between. The CDR3 runs 16 residues. Germline V lookup: CDR1 DFQATT, CDR2 SNEGSKA (reference sequence). In DNA form, the CDR3 reads TGCAGTGCTAGAGATCATTACTACAGGGTCGGATATGGCTACACCTTC. Translated, it gives CSARDHYYRVGYGYTF.

This chain's CDR3 is CASSPETSGGETQYF. CDR3 sequence (DNA): TGTGCCAGCAGCCCAGAGACTAGCGGGGGAGAGACCCAGTACTTC. The gene calls are TRBV7-8 and TRBJ2-5; 12 bases map to TRBD2. V lost 5 bases, J lost 4 bases, and 5 bases stayed unmatched. Germline lookup yields CDR1 SGHVS and CDR2 FQNEAQ. The CDR3 is 15 amino acids.

This clonotype was counted a few times. V and J are TRBV6-2 or TRBV6-3 and TRBJ1-2; 8 bases line up with TRBD1. Germline V lookup: CDR1 MNHEY, CDR2 SVGEGT. This CDR3 has 15 amino acids. V shed 0 bases, J shed 7 bases, and the junction held 7 bases outside the gene matches. CDR3 in amino acids: CASSYSGRGLGGYTF. CDR3 DNA sequence: TGTGCCAGCAGTTACTCCGGCAGGGGGCTCGGTGGCTACACCTTC.

This clonotype was found once. The chain combines TRBV15 with TRBJ2-2, with 9 bases aligning to TRBD2. This CDR3 has 21 residues. CDR1 and CDR2 from the germline V gene are LNHNV and YYDKDF (reference sequence). V shed 0 bases and J 5 bases; nucleotides not matched to a gene: 19. The CDR3 DNA reads TGTGCCACCAGCAGAGAACGGGTTGGGATTGGCGGGGGGGCACAGACCGGGGAGCTGTTTTTT. Protein: CATSRERVGIGGGAQTGELFF.

This clonotype was detected a few times. The chain recombines TRBV6-1 with TRBJ2-3, with a possible D match to TRBD1 (6 bases). V dropped 5 bases and J dropped 3 bases, with 9 bases sitting between them. CDR1 and CDR2 (germline): MNHNS, SASEGT. There are 13 residues in the CDR3. CDR3 region: CASSRDITDTQYF. CDR3 coding DNA: TGTGCCAGCAGTCGGGACATTACAGATACGCAGTATTTT.

The V gene is TRBV3-1, the J gene TRBJ1-1; D is unclear. This CDR3 comprises 16 residues. Trimming stripped 3 bases from V and 0 bases from J, with 14 bases between. In germline, CDR1 is LGHDT, CDR2 YNNKEL (reference sequence). CDR3 in amino acids: CASSQEASRMNTEAFF. The CDR3 bases are TGTGCCAGCAGCCAGGAAGCCAGCCGCATGAACACTGAAGCTTTCTTT.

This chain uses TRBV9 with TRBJ2-6, with D tentatively TRBD2 (5 bases). The CDR3 is made up of 16 amino acids. The germline V gene has CDR1 SGDLS and CDR2 YYNGEE. CDR3 loop: CASSHNSGFGANVLTF. The CDR3 region has the DNA TGTGCTTCATCGCATAACTCGGGGTTTGGGGCCAACGTCCTGACTTTC. Based on the CDR3 plus reference TRBV9 and TRBJ2-6, the full variable domain is DSGVTQTPKHLITATGQRVTLRCSPRSGDLSVYWYQQSLDQGLQFLIQYYNGEERAKGNILERFSAQQFPDLHSELNLSSLELGDSALYFCASSHNSGFGANVLTFGAGSRLTVL.

This chain joins TRBV27 and TRBJ2-2; perhaps D is TRBD1 or TRBD2 (5 bases each). The CDR3 is 16 amino acids. With 2 bases removed from V and 6 bases from J, the gap between germline ends came to 16 bases. Germline values: CDR1 MNHEY, CDR2 SMNVEV (reference sequence). This chain's CDR3 is CASSLPYLGGPGELFF. The CDR3 nucleotides are TGTGCCAGCAGTTTACCCTACCTTGGGGGACCCGGGGAGCTGTTTTTT.

The chain links TRBV28 to TRBJ2-5, with 7 bases matching TRBD2. There are 17 residues in the CDR3. Germline V gives CDR1 MDHEN, CDR2 SYDVKM. J was trimmed by 2 bases and V by 4 bases; bases with no gene match: 13. CDR3 nucleotide sequence: TGTGCCAGCAGTTCCCCCCCTCACGCGGGGGTGCAAGAGACCCAGTACTTC. Translated: CASSSPPHAGVQETQYF. The whole variable domain, filled in from reference TRBV28 and TRBJ2-5, reads DVKVTQSSRYLVKRTGEKVFLECVQDMDHENMFWYRQDPGLGLRLIYFSYDVKMKEKGDIPEGYSVSREKKERFSLILESASTNQTSMYLCASSSPPHAGVQETQYFGPGTRLLVL.

The DNA of the CDR3 is TGTGCCAGCAGCTTAGGATGTTATTGCCCGACGGGGAATGAGCAGTTCTTC. Translated, it gives CASSLGCYCPTGNEQFF. The chain uses TRBV7-8 and TRBJ2-1; a weak D match, TRBD2 (5 bases). Germline loops: CDR1 SGHVS, CDR2 FQNEAQ. V gave up 1 base and J gave up 7 bases, with 20 bases separating them. This CDR3 contains 17 residues.

This chain's CDR3 is CSAREEGANSYEQYF. The CDR3 DNA reads as TGCAGTGCTAGAGAGGAGGGGGCGAACTCCTACGAGCAGTACTTC. The V call is TRBV20-1, the J call TRBJ2-7; perhaps TRBD1 as D (7 bases). This CDR3 has 15 amino acids. V lost 0 bases and J 0 bases, leaving 12 bases between the germline ends. Germline V gene sequence: CDR1 DFQATT, CDR2 SNEGSKA (reference sequence).

The rearrangement uses TRBV16 and TRBJ1-1; D is unresolved. The CDR3 spans 10 residues. Germline CDR1 reads KGHSY; CDR2 reads FQNENV. V was cut by 3 bases and J by 6 bases, with 2 bases left in between. In nucleotides, the CDR3 is TGTGCCAGCAGCCAGTCTGAAGCTTTCTTT. Translating it yields CASSQSEAFF.

V usage is TRBV27 and J usage is TRBJ1-2, with D perhaps matching TRBD1 (5 bases). The CDR3 covers 15 residues. Trimming took 0 bases from V and 3 from J, leaving 11 bases between them. The V gene's germline CDR1 is MNHEY and CDR2 SMNVEV (reference sequence). CDR3 protein: CASSLSPPGYYGYTF. CDR3 nucleotides: TGTGCCAGCAGTTTATCTCCACCAGGGTACTATGGCTACACCTTC.

V usage is TRBV6-5 and J usage is TRBJ2-7; D may be TRBD2 (7 bases). This CDR3 contains 15 residues. CDR1 and CDR2 (germline): MNHEY, SVGAGI. Trimming removed 1 base at V and 6 bases at J, with 16 bases between. In DNA, the CDR3 is TGTGCCAGCAGTTACTACATGGGGGGGCCCGCCGAGCAGTACTTC. Translating gives CASSYYMGGPAEQYF.

This clonotype has only a few counts. This chain uses TRBV28 with TRBJ1-5, with D possibly being TRBD1 (5 bases). V lost 5 bases, J lost 0 bases, and 11 bases lay in between. The CDR3 covers 15 residues. CDR1 is MDHEN, CDR2 SYDVKM, per germline. DNA for the CDR3: TGTGCCAGCAGTCCTCTAAGGGGTAGCAATCAGCCCCAGCATTTT. Protein sequence: CASSPLRGSNQPQHF.

V gene TRBV27 combines with J gene TRBJ2-2; TRBD2 matches 11 bases. Per germline, CDR1 MNHEY and CDR2 SMNVEV (reference sequence). V dropped 6 bases and J dropped 7; count of bases not matched to a gene: 4. The CDR3 runs to 14 residues. The CDR3 spells CASSLTSGDGELFF. In DNA, the CDR3 is TGTGCCAGCAGCCTGACTAGCGGGGACGGGGAGCTGTTTTTT.

The chain links TRBV20-1 to TRBJ2-1; the D call may be TRBD1 or TRBD2 (5 bases each). V lost 0 bases and J 8 bases, leaving 20 bases between the germline ends. CDR1 DFQATT and CDR2 SNEGSKA come from the germline V gene (reference sequence). The CDR3 is 16 residues long. CDR3 amino acids: CSARDGGSAIGDEQFF. As DNA, the CDR3 is TGCAGTGCTAGAGATGGGGGTTCGGCAATTGGGGATGAGCAGTTCTTC.

V is TRBV5-6 and J is TRBJ2-7; D is possibly TRBD1 or TRBD2 (5 bases each). Trimming shortened V by 0 bases and J by 2 bases, and 21 bases separated the two germline ends. This CDR3 comprises 18 residues. CDR1 is SGHDT, CDR2 YYEEEE, per germline. This CDR3 is CASSLELWDDNGAYEQYF. Here the CDR3 DNA reads TGTGCCAGCAGCTTGGAGTTATGGGACGACAACGGGGCCTACGAGCAGTACTTC.

The gene calls are TRBV7-9 and TRBJ1-1, with TRBD1 identical over 9 bases. This CDR3 has 18 amino acids. Germline V lookup: CDR1 SEHNR, CDR2 FQNEAQ (reference sequence). The J segment lost 3 bases and the V segment lost 2 bases, leaving 13 bases of the junction unmatched. The CDR3 here is CASSLYGTGGAEDTEAFF. The CDR3, as DNA: TGTGCCAGCAGCTTATATGGCACAGGGGGCGCCGAGGACACTGAAGCTTTCTTT. Supplemented by reference TRBV7-9 and TRBJ1-1, the full variable domain reads DTGVSQNPRHKITKRGQNVTFRCDPISEHNRLYWYRQTLGQGPEFLTYFQNEAQLEKSRLLSDRFSAERPKGSFSTLEIQRTEQGDSAMYLCASSLYGTGGAEDTEAFFGQGTRLTVV.